The present TCR beta chain was sequenced within a study of CD8 T cells in ankylosing spondylitis. Overall study findings and caveats: There was a TCR beta motif, made of several highly homologous variants, that appeared characteristic of ankylosing spondylitis blood. Significantly higher representation of disease-linked clones was reported for matched ankylosing spondylitis synovial fluid.

In TCRdb, the 5' RACE reads were re-called with MiXCR into one record per CDR3 protein. The table lists some 700,000 distinct CDR3 sequences, roughly 20% of them singletons. V trimming: 1 base; J trimming: 3 bases; junction bases outside the gene matches: 3. CDR1 is LGHNA and CDR2 is YNFKEQ in the germline V gene. This CDR3 contains 16 residues. About this clonotype itself: Its antigen is currently unknown.

The V and J genes are TRBV4-2 and TRBJ2-1; 10 bases fit TRBD1. This TCR was sampled from a male donor with ankylosing spondylitis. Source material: blood, either unsorted or a sorted T cell fraction (not recorded which). The CDR3 DNA is TGTGCCAGCAGCCAAGCCGGGACAGGGGTCTACAATGAGCAGTTCTTC. Amino acids: CASSQAGTGVYNEQFF.